This entry concerns a single T cell receptor beta chain. Only one count was recorded for this clonotype. Its cognate antigen has yet to be identified. One base away there is no much larger clone; base qualities are not given. A single read constitutes weak evidence. This record comes from a study of human T cells and chemical hapten exposure listed by TCRdb under 2021. For the study in its entirety: For sensitization, 2% DPC in acetone was applied to a 2 cm by 2 cm area of upper inner arm skin. Weekly therapeutic DPC doses were additionally applied to the scalp of patients throughout the approximately 24-week study period. Patch testing on the upper back used Finn chambers containing 0.01% DPC, with scoring done after 6 days according to International Contact Dermatitis Research Group standards. The mostly female patient cohort included alopecia areata with under or over 50% scalp involvement, alopecia totalis and alopecia universalis. Libraries were combined into a pool for sequencing, and differences in TCR yield between samples came mainly from small differences in library volumes within the pool. The study tracked peripheral blood TCR repertoire changes in vivo during primary and secondary sensitization to the hapten diphenylcyclopropenone (DPC) in alopecia patients. Blood samples were taken from patients before sensitization (week 0) and at 2, 6 and about 24 weeks after DPC sensitization. For TCR sequencing, blood came from about 29 alopecia patients at anywhere from one to four time points (pre-sensitization, 2, 6 and 24 weeks).

The sample's time point, from its label and the paper: patch test 2, 6 weeks after DPC sensitization. The treatment or condition label on this specimen signifies: therapeutic diphenylcyclopropenone sensitization with weekly scalp DPC. At each patch-test visit, blood was drawn before the patch test was applied. Patients were considered eligible if aged 18 to 70, diagnosed with alopecia and deemed suitable for DPC therapy, and patients were excluded if pregnant. Total RNA was extracted from unfractionated whole blood that had been collected in Tempus Blood RNA tubes. The library was built by means of RACE. The sample was run on a NextSeq 500. During library preparation, unique molecular identifiers were attached to individual cDNA molecules so that TCRs could be counted quantitatively and reproducibly. Both TCR alpha and TCR beta chains were sequenced from each blood RNA sample. The authors' pipeline ran thus. A median of approximately 100,000 TCRs per sample was observed, with a range of roughly 20,000 to 750,000. V, J and CDR3 annotation of the TCR reads was performed with the Decombinator software suite. For PS versus PT1 abundance plots, all samples were subsampled to the same number of TCRs (28,000). TCRs were defined as expanded if absent before sensitization and observed at least eight times at the 2-week time point. In-frame beta chains were kept once TCRdb had trimmed the public reads at Q25 with fastp and called clones with MiXCR. CDR3 protein duplicates are merged, each entry listing the most common genes and DNA. TCRdb, not the original authors, processed these V and J calls. This sample is represented by some 88,000 distinct CDR3 sequences; approximately 10% of them were singletons. The top ten clonotypes cover less than 2.5% of the sample.

Taken from cysteine to phenylalanine, the CDR3 has 15 residues. Only the CDR3 part of the read is kept: 45 bases, read in frame from the first base. A distance of 17 bases separates the germline ends of V and J, which lose 7 bases and 4 bases respectively. The paper as a whole reports these results and caveats: Significantly more large CDR3 similarity clusters were formed by expanded TCRs than by pre-sensitization or healthy control sets, consistent with antigen-driven responses. Patch test score correlated positively with the number of PT1 expanded TCRs, reaching significance at thresholds 8, 16 and 32 but not at 4. Because all patients had alopecia, a presumed autoimmune disease, the immune response of the patients might differ from that of healthy individuals. After repeated subsampling, changes were observed in the strength of the expansion versus patch-test correlation and in the threshold at which the correlation became significant. No change with DPC sensitization was found in the number of TCRs above 1 in 1000 frequency, and no evidence of global repertoire structure alterations was found.

This TCR derives from a man aged 40-49 years with alopecia areata. Some clones in this sample may be carry-over from other donors' samples. The sequence is built from TRBV12-3 or TRBV12-4 and TRBJ1-5; the D gene is perhaps TRBD1, on 5 matching bases. This specimen was whole blood, taken in connection with sensitization to the hapten diphenylcyclopropenone (DPC). The bases are TGTGCCAGCACCCGATCCGGGACTCAAAATCAGCCCCAGCATTTT. This encodes CASTRSGTQNQPQHF.